This TCR beta chain is drawn from a study of blood T cells in healthy people across ages. Study observations and caveats: The study lacked donor CMV status, which possibly confounded expanded clonotype changes.

To note about this clonotype: Its antigen is currently unknown.

A sample-barcoded 5' primer and a J-beta primer mix were used in a second PCR of roughly 7 to 11 cycles. TCRdb passed the 5' RACE reads through MiXCR, listing each CDR3 protein once. The table has 1.5 million to 2 million distinct CDR3 sequences, about two fifths seen once. Per the germline V gene, CDR1 is SNHLY and CDR2 is FYNNEI. The germline V and J ends were trimmed by 7 bases and 0 bases, with 6 bases remaining between them. The CDR3 totals 13 residues. This chain joins TRBV2 and TRBJ2-2, with D perhaps matching TRBD2 (6 bases). The specimen was blood. The receptor's source is a human donor in good health. DNA for the CDR3: TGTGCCAGCAAGCGGGCGAACACCGGGGAGCTGTTTTTT. Protein sequence: CASKRANTGELFF.